This paragraph reports one T cell receptor beta chain. Assay used: immunoSEQ multiplex PCR; TCRdb lists only in-frame clones, some missing. Here the sample spans about 15,000 clones, about 89% being singletons. The data originate from a study of blood T cell repertoires in COVID-19. Study background: The analysed material was cDNA or gDNA that came from T cells, B-cell-depleted T cells, or PBMCs.

The CDR3 consists of 15 residues. The germline V gene encodes CDR1 LNHDA and CDR2 SQIVND (reference sequence). The trim removed 6 bases at V and 5 bases at J, leaving 8 bases unmatched. The chain employs TRBV19 and TRBJ1-1; TRBD1 matches 11 bases. This TCR came from a woman in her 70s in a cohort sampled during active or convalescent COVID-19. The sequencing sample was made of peripheral blood. The CDR3 region is CASRNPGTGGTEAFF. CDR3 nucleotides: TGTGCCAGTAGAAACCCGGGGACAGGGGGGACTGAAGCTTTCTTT.